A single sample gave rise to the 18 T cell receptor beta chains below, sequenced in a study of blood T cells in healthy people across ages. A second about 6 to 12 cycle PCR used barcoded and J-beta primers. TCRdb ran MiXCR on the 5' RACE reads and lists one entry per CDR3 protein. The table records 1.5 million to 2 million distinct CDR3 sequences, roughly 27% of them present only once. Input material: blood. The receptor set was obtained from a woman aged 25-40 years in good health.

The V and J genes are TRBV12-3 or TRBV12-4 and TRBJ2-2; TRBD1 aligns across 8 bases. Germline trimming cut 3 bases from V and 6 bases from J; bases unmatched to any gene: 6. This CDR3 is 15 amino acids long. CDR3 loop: CASSFDRGFSGELFF. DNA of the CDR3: TGTGCCAGCAGTTTTGACAGGGGTTTCTCCGGGGAGCTGTTTTTT.

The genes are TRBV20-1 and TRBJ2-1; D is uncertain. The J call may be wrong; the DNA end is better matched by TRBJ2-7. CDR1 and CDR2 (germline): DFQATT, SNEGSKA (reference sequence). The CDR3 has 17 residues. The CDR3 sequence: CSARDPKAKTPIYEQYF. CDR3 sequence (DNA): TGCAGTGCTAGAGATCCGAAAGCGAAAACTCCTATTTACGAGCAGTACTTC.

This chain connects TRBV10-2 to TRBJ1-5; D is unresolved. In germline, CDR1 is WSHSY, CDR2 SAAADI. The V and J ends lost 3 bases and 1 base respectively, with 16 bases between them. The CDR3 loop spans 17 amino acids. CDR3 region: CASSETARDSSNQPQHF. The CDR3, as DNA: TGCGCCAGCAGTGAAACCGCTAGGGATAGCAGCAATCAGCCCCAGCATTTT.

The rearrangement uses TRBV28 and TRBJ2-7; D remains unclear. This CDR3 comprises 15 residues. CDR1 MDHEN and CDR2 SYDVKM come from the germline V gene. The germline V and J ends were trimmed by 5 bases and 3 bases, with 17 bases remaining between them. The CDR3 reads CASSMGPSFYYEQYF. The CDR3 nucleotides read TGTGCCAGCAGTATGGGTCCGTCGTTTTACTACGAGCAGTACTTC.

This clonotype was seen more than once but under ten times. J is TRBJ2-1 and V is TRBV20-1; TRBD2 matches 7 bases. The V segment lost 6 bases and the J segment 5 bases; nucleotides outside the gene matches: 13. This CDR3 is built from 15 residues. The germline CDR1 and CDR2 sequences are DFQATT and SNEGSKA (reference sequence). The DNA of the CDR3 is TGCAGTGCCAAAGGACTAGTCTCGACCCACAATGAGCAGTTCTTC. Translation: CSAKGLVSTHNEQFF.

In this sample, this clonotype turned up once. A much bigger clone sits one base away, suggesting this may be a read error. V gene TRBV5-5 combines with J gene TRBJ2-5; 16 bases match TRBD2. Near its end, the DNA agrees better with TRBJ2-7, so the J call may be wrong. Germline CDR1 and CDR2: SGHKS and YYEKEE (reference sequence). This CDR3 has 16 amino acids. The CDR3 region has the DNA TGTGCCGGCAGCTTGCCGGGACTAGCGGGGGGGAGCGAGCAGTACTTC. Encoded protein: CAGSLPGLAGGSEQYF.

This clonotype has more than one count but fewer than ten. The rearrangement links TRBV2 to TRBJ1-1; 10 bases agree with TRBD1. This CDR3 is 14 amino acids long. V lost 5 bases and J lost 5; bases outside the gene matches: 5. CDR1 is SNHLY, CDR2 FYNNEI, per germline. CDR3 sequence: CASSWDRGGTEAFF. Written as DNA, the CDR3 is TGTGCCAGCAGTTGGGACAGGGGCGGTACTGAAGCTTTCTTT.

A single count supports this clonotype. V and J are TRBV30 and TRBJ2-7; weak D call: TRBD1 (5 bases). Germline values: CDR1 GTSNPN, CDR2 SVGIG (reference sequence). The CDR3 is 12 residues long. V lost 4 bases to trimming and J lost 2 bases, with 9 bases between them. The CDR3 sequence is CAWKDRAYEQYF. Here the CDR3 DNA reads TGTGCCTGGAAAGACAGAGCCTACGAGCAGTACTTC.

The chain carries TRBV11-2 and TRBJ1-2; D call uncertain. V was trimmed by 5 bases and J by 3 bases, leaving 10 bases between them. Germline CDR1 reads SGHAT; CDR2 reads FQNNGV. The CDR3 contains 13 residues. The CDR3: CASSAGWDYGYTF. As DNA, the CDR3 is TGTGCCAGCAGCGCAGGATGGGACTATGGCTACACCTTC.

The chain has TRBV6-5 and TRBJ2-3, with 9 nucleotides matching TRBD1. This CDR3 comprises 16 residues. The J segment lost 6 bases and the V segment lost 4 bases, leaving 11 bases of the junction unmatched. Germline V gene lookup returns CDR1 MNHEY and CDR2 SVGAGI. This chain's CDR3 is CASSSQPQGAGDTQYF. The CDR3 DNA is TGTGCCAGCAGTTCCCAACCACAGGGGGCAGGGGATACGCAGTATTTT.

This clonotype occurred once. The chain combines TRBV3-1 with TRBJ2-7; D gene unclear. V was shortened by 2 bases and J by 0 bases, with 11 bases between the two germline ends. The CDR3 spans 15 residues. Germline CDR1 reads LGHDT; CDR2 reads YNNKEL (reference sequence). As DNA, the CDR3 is TGTGCCAGCAGCCAAAGGCCTCTCGGCTCCTACGAGCAGTACTTC. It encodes CASSQRPLGSYEQYF.

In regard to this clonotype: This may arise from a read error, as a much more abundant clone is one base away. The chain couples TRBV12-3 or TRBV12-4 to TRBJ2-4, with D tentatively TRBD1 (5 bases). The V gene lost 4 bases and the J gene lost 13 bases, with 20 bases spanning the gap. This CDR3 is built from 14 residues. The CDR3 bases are TGTGCCAGCAGTTCCCCTAAACAGGAGAATGAGCAGTACTTC. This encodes CASSSPKQENEQYF.

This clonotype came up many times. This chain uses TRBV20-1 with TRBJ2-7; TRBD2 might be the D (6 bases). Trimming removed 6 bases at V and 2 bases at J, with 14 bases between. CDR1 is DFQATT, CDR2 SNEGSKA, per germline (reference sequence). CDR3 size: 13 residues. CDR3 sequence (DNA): TGCAGTGCGTGGGGGGATACTACCTACGAGCAGTACTTC. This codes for CSAWGDTTYEQYF.

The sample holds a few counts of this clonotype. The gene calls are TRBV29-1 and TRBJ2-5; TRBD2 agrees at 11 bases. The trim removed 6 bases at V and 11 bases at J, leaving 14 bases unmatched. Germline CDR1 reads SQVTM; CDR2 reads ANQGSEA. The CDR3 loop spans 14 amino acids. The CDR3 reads CSVRGTSGYNEQYF. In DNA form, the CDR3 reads TGCAGCGTAAGAGGGACTAGCGGATACAATGAGCAGTACTTC. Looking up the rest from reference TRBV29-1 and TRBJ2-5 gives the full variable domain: SAVISQKPSRDICQRGTSLTIQCQVDSQVTMMFWYRQQPGQSLTLIATANQGSEATYESGFVIDKFPISRPNLTFSTLTVSNMSPEDSSIYLCSVRGTSGYNEQYFGPGTRLLVL.

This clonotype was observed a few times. Here the CDR3 reads CASSLGTGGEDEQYF. As DNA, the CDR3 is TGTGCCAGTAGTCTCGGGACAGGGGGAGAGGACGAGCAGTACTTC. The rearrangement links TRBV19 to TRBJ2-7, with TRBD1 identical over 11 bases. Per the germline V gene, CDR1 is LNHDA and CDR2 is SQIVND (reference sequence). The J segment lost 5 bases and the V segment lost 5 bases, leaving 8 bases of the junction unmatched. CDR3 length: 15 residues.

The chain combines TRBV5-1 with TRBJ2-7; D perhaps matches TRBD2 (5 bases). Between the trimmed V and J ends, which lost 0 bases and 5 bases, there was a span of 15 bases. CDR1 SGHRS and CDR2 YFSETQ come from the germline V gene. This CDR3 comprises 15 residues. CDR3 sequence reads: CASSLGGETMNEQYF. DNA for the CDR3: TGCGCCAGCAGCTTGGGTGGGGAGACGATGAACGAGCAGTACTTC.

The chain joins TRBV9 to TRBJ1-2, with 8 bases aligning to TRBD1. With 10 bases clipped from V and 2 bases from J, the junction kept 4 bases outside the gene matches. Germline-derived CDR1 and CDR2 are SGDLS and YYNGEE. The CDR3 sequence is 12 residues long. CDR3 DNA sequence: TGTGCCGGGACAGGCTTCAACTATGGCTACACCTTC. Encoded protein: CAGTGFNYGYTF.

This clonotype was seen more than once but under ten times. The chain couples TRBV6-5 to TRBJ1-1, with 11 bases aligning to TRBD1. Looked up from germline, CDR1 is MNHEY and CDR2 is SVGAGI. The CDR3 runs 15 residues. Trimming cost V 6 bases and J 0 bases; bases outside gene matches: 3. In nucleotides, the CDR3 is TGTGCCAGCAGAACGGACAGGGGGCTGAACACTGAAGCTTTCTTT. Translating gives CASRTDRGLNTEAFF.